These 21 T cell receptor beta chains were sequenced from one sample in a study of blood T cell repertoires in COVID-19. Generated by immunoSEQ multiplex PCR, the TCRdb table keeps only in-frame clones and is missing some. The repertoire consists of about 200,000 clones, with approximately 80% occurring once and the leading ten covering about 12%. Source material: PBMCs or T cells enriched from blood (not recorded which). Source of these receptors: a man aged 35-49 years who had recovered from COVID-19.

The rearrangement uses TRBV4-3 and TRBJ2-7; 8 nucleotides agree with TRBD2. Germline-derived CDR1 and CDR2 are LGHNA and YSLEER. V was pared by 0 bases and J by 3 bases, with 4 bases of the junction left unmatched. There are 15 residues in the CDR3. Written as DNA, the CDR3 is TGCGCCAGCAGCCAAGATCTGGCGGGGGGCTACGAGCAGTACTTC. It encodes CASSQDLAGGYEQYF.

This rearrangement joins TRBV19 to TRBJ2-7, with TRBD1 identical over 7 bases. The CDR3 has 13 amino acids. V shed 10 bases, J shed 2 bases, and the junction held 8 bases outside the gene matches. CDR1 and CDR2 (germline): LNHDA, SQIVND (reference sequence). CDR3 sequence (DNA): TGTGCCACAGGGGGACAGAACACCTACGAGCAGTACTTC. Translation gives CATGGQNTYEQYF.

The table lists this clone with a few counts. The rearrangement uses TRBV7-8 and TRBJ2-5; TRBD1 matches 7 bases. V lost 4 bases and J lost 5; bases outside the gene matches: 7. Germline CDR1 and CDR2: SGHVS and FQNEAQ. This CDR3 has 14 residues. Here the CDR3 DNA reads TGTGCCAGCAGCTCGACAGGGATAGGGGAGACCCAGTACTTC. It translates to CASSSTGIGETQYF.

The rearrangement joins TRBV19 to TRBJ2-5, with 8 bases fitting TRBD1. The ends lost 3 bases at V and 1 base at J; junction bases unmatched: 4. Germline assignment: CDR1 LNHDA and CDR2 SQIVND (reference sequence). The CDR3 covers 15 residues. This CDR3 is CASSMRQGIQETQYF. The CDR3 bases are TGTGCCAGTAGTATGAGACAGGGGATCCAAGAGACCCAGTACTTC.

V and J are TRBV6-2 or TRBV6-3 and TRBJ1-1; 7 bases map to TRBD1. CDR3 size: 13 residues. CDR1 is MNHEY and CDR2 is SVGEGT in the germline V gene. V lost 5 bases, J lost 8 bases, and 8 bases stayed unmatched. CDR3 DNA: TGTGCCAGCAGTCAACAGGGGCCCGAAGAAGCTTTCTTT. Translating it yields CASSQQGPEEAFF.

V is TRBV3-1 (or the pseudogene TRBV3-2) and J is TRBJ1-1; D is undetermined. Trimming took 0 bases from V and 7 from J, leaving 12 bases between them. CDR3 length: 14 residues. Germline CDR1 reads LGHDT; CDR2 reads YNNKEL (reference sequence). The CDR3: CASSQDLRVSEAFF. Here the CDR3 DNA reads TGTGCCAGCAGCCAAGATCTACGGGTCAGTGAAGCTTTCTTT.

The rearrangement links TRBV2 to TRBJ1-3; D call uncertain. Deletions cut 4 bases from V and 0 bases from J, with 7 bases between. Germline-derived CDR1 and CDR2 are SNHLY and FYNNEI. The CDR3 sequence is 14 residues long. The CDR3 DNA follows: TGTGCCAGCAGTGTGGAGGGCTCTGGAAACACCATATATTTT. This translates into CASSVEGSGNTIYF.

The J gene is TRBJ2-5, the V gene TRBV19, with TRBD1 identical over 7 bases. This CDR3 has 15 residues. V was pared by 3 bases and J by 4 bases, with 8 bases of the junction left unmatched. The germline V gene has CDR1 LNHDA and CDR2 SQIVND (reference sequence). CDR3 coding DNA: TGTGCCAGTAGTATCGGGACAGTCGAGGGAGAGACCCAGTACTTC. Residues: CASSIGTVEGETQYF.

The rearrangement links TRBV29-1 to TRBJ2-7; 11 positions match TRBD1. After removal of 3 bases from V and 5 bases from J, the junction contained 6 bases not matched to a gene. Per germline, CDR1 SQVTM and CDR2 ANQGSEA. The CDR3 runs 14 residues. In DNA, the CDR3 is TGCAGCGTTGACCCGGGACAGGGGGACCACGAGCAGTACTTC. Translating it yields CSVDPGQGDHEQYF.

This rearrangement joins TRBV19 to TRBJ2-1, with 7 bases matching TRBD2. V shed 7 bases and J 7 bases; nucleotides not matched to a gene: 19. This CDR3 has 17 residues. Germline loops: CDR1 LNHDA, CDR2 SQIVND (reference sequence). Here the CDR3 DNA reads TGTGCCAGTACCAATATCCCCTCGGGGTCCGGGAGGAATGAGCAGTTCTTC. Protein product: CASTNIPSGSGRNEQFF.

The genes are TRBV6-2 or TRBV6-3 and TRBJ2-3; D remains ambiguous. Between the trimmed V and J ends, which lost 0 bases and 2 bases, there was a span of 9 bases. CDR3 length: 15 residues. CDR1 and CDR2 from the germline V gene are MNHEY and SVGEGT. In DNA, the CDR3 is TGTGCCAGCAGTTACTCGACTGTACTCACAGATACGCAGTATTTT. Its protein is CASSYSTVLTDTQYF.

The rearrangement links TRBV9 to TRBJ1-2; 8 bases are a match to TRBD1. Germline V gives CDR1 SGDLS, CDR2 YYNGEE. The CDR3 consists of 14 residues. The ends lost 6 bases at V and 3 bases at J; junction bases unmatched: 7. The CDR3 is CASTNRGTDYGYTF. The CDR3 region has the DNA TGTGCCAGCACAAACAGGGGGACGGACTATGGCTACACCTTC.

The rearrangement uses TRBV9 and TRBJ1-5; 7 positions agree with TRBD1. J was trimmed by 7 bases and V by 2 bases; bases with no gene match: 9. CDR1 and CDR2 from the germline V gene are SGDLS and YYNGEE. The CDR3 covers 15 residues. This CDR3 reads CASSVYPQGDQPQHF. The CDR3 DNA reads TGTGCCAGCAGCGTCTACCCCCAGGGGGACCAGCCCCAGCATTTT. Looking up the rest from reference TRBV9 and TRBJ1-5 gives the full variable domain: DSGVTQTPKHLITATGQRVTLRCSPRSGDLSVYWYQQSLDQGLQFLIQYYNGEERAKGNILERFSAQQFPDLHSELNLSSLELGDSALYFCASSVYPQGDQPQHFGDGTRLSIL.

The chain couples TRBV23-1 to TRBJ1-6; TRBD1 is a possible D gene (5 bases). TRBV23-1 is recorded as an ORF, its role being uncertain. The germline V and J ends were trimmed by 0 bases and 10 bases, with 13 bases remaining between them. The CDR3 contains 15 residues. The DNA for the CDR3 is TGCGCCAGCAGTCAATCGCAGGGAGGGAAATCACCCCTCCACTTT. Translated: CASSQSQGGKSPLHF.

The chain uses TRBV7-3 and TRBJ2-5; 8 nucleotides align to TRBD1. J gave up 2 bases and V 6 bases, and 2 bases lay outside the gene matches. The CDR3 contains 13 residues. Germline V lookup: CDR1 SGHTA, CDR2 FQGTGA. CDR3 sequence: CASSGQGQETQYF. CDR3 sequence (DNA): TGTGCCAGCAGTGGACAGGGTCAAGAGACCCAGTACTTC.

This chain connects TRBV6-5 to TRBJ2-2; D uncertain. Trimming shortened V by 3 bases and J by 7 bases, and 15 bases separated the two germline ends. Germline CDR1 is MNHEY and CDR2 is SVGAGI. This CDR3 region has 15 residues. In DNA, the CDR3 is TGTGCCAGCAGTTATAGCCTTGGGTATATCGGGGAGCTGTTTTTT. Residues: CASSYSLGYIGELFF.

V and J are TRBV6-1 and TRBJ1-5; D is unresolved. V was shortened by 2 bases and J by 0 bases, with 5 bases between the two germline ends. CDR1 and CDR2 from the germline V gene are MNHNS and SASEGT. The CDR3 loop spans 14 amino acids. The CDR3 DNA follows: TGTGCCAGCAGTGAACAGTTTAGCAATCAGCCCCAGCATTTT. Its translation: CASSEQFSNQPQHF.

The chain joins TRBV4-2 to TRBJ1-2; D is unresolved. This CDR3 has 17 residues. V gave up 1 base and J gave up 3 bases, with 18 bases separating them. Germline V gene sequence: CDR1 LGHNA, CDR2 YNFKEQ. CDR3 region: CASSQGGRSHPDYGYTF. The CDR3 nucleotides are TGTGCCAGCAGCCAAGGAGGCCGAAGCCACCCGGACTATGGCTACACCTTC.

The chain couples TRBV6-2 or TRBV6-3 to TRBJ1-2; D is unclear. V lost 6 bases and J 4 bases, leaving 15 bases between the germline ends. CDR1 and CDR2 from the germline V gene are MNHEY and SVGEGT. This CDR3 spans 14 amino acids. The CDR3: CASSADGGSYGYTF. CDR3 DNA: TGTGCCAGCAGCGCAGATGGAGGCTCCTATGGCTACACCTTC.

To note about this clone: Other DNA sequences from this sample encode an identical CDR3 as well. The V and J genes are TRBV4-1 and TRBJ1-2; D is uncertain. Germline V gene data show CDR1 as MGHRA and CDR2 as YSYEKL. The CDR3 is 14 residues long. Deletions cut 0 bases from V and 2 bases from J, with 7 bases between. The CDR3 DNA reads TGCGCCAGCAGCCAAGAATCCGGGAACTATGGCTACACCTTC. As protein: CASSQESGNYGYTF.

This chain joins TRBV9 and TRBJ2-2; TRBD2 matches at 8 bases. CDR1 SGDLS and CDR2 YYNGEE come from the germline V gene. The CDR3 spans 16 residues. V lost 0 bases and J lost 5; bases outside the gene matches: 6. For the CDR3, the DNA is TGTGCCAGCAGCGTAGCGGGAGGGCCTTGGACCGGGGAGCTGTTTTTT. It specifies CASSVAGGPWTGELFF.